The T cell receptor beta chain under discussion was sequenced for a study of shared clonotypes between healthy human individuals. Concerning this clone: Its specificity is unknown. This sample also contains other DNA sequences that code for the same CDR3.

Samples underwent the assay at deep level. DNA input for the unsorted PBMC replicate PCRs was 250 to 350 ng, some 31,000 T cell genomes. Assay used: immunoSEQ multiplex PCR; TCRdb lists only in-frame clones, some missing. The table includes hundreds of thousands of clones, roughly 77% detected once. From germline, CDR1 is MDHEN and CDR2 SYDVKM. Trimming removed 3 bases from V and 3 bases from J, with 8 bases in between. The length of the CDR3 is 13 residues. In unsorted samples, genomic DNA was obtained using approximately 81 million PBMCs. Notes on the study in general: Exclusively blood specimens were collected; tissue repertoires likely differ.

The V gene is TRBV28, the J gene TRBJ1-2, with TRBD1 as a possible D gene (5 bases). The source of this sequence is a middle-aged woman in good health. Some clones in this sample may be carry-over from other donors' samples. The source material was PBMCs. Written as DNA, the CDR3 is TGTGCCAGCAGTTTGGGGGGGGACTATGGCTACACCTTC. Translated: CASSLGGDYGYTF.